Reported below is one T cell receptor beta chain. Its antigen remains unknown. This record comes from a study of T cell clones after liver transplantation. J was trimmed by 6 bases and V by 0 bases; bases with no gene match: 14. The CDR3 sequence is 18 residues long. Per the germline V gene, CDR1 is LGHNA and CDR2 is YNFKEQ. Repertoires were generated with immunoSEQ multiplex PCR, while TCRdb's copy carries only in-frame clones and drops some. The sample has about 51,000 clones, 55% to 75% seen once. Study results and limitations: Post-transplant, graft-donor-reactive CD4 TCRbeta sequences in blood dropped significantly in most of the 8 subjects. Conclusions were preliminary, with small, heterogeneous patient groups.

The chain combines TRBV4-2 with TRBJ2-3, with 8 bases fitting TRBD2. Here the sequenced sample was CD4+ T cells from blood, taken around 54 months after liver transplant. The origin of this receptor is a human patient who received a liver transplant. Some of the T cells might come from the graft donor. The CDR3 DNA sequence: TGTGCCAGCAGCCAAGATCTAGTGGCAGCGGGGGCTGGGGATACGCAGTATTTT. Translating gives CASSQDLVAAGAGDTQYF.